The 26 T cell receptor beta chains given below trace back to one sample, sequenced in a study of graft-versus-host responses after intestinal transplantation. No antigen has been assigned to these receptors. The table came from immunoSEQ multiplex PCR; TCRdb's copy has only in-frame clones and leaves some out. The top ten hold about 0.18% of the sample, which has over 80,000 clones, 91% seen once. Here the sequenced sample was unstimulated CD4+ T cells sorted from spleen or lymph node cells, taken before transplant. These receptors all come from a human donor who was the organ donor for an intestinal transplant.

In regard to this clone: The junction and the germline gene differ at one end; a read error may be behind it. V gene TRBV7-7 combines with J gene TRBJ2-1, with TRBD2 matching over 7 bases. The CDR3 covers 13 residues. Germline CDR1 reads SSHAT; CDR2 reads FNYEAQ (reference sequence). CDR3 DNA sequence: TGTGCTAGCAGCTCCCGCGGGGGCAATGAGCAGTTCTTC. This codes for CASSSRGGNEQFF.

As for this clone: The conserved phenylalanine or tryptophan normally closing the CDR3 is absent here, so this likely arose from a read error. The DNA is left out, because the CDR3 cannot be placed on it with certainty; the CDR3 is given as TCRdb lists it. The chain employs TRBV25-1 and TRBJ1-3. The CDR3 is 9 residues long, counting both termini. CDR1 and CDR2 (germline): MGHDK, SYGVNS. CDR3 sequence reads: CASSESGVG.

V usage is TRBV28 and J usage is TRBJ2-4; D may be TRBD2 (7 bases). V lost 8 bases to trimming and J lost 0 bases, with 14 bases between them. CDR1 and CDR2 from the germline V gene are MDHEN and SYDVKM. CDR3 size: 15 residues. The CDR3 sequence: CASLQGGVAKNIQYF. The CDR3 bases are TGTGCCAGCCTTCAAGGGGGGGTAGCCAAAAACATTCAGTACTTC.

This clone was observed a handful of times. CDR3 in DNA: TGTGCCAGCAGCGCCTCCGGGACAGAAAGAAACACCATATATTTT. Amino acids: CASSASGTERNTIYF. The chain employs TRBV9 and TRBJ1-3; TRBD1 matches 7 bases. Germline V gives CDR1 SGDLS, CDR2 YYNGEE. The CDR3 is 15 residues long. V shed 3 bases, J shed 5 bases, and the junction held 8 bases outside the gene matches.

V and J are TRBV9 and TRBJ1-2, with 9 nucleotides matching TRBD1. This CDR3 region has 15 residues. Germline CDR1 reads SGDLS; CDR2 reads YYNGEE. With V trimmed by 0 bases and J by 5 bases, 5 bases remained unmatched. The CDR3 sequence is CASSVGTGATYGYTF. The DNA for the CDR3 is TGTGCCAGCAGCGTAGGGACAGGGGCTACTTATGGCTACACCTTC.

V is TRBV9 and J is TRBJ2-7, with 7 positions matching TRBD1. V shed 0 bases and J 2 bases; nucleotides not matched to a gene: 5. This CDR3 has 15 residues. Germline-derived CDR1 and CDR2 are SGDLS and YYNGEE. The CDR3: CASSVAPGTAYEQYF. Written as DNA, the CDR3 is TGTGCCAGCAGCGTAGCACCCGGGACAGCCTACGAGCAGTACTTC.

The CDR3 DNA reads TGTGCCAGCAGCTCAACGGGTCGAGATTATGGCTACACCTTC. Its translation is CASSSTGRDYGYTF. V gene TRBV7-8 combines with J gene TRBJ1-2; D not certain. Trimming removed 4 bases at V and 5 bases at J, with 14 bases between. The CDR3 is 14 residues long. The germline gives CDR1 SGHVS, CDR2 FQNEAQ.

In the case of this clone: The identical CDR3 is also encoded by other nucleotide sequences in the sample. The V gene is TRBV9, the J gene TRBJ2-7; no clear D gene. Germline V gives CDR1 SGDLS, CDR2 YYNGEE. The V and J ends lost 6 bases and 4 bases respectively, with 5 bases between them. This CDR3 comprises 10 residues. This chain's CDR3 is CASTRYEQYF. As DNA, the CDR3 is TGTGCCAGCACCAGATACGAGCAGTACTTC.

This chain links TRBV6-5 with TRBJ1-1; TRBD1 might be the D (6 bases). V was cut by 5 bases and J by 10 bases, with 20 bases left in between. The CDR3 totals 14 residues. The germline V gene encodes CDR1 MNHEY and CDR2 SVGAGI. CDR3 sequence reads: CASSGQRGRGVAFF. CDR3 DNA: TGTGCCAGCAGTGGCCAGAGGGGCAGGGGTGTAGCTTTCTTT.

The genes are TRBV7-9 and TRBJ1-4, with 9 bases matching TRBD1. The CDR3 sequence is 16 residues long. The V segment lost 6 bases and the J segment 8 bases; nucleotides outside the gene matches: 13. Germline CDR1 and CDR2: SEHNR and FQNEAQ (reference sequence). CDR3 DNA: TGTGCCAGCAGGGGACAGGGAAGGCCCTGGCGGGAAAAACTGTTTTTT. It specifies CASRGQGRPWREKLFF.

This clone was detected only a few times. The chain couples TRBV5-5 to TRBJ2-7; the match to TRBD2 covers 9 bases. The CDR3 is made up of 15 amino acids. V lost 4 bases to trimming and J lost 0 bases; unmatched junction nucleotides: 5. The germline gives CDR1 SGHKS, CDR2 YYEKEE (reference sequence). The CDR3 loop reads CASSPQGLASYEQYF. For the CDR3, the DNA is TGTGCCAGCAGCCCCCAGGGACTAGCCTCCTACGAGCAGTACTTC. The full variable domain, its missing parts supplied by reference TRBV5-5 and TRBJ2-7, is DAGVTQSPTHLIKTRGQQVTLRCSPISGHKSVSWYQQVLGQGPQFIFQYYEKEERGRGNFPDRFSARQFPNYSSELNVNALLLGDSALYLCASSPQGLASYEQYFGPGTRLTVT.

The rearrangement joins TRBV5-4 to TRBJ2-7; 7 bases line up with TRBD1. The germline V gene encodes CDR1 SGHNT and CDR2 YYREEE (reference sequence). This CDR3 contains 14 residues. J was trimmed by 4 bases and V by 2 bases; bases with no gene match: 6. The CDR3 spells CASSFPDREYEQYF. The CDR3 DNA follows: TGTGCCAGCAGCTTCCCCGACAGGGAGTACGAGCAGTACTTC. Full variable domain (missing parts from reference TRBV5-4 and TRBJ2-7): ETGVTQSPTHLIKTRGQQVTLRCSSQSGHNTVSWYQQALGQGPQFIFQYYREEENGRGNFPPRFSGLQFPNYSSELNVNALELDDSALYLCASSFPDREYEQYFGPGTRLTVT.

The chain links TRBV5-1 to TRBJ2-7, with 8 bases lining up with TRBD1. The CDR3 has 14 residues. The germline gives CDR1 SGHRS, CDR2 YFSETQ. V was pared by 5 bases and J by 4 bases, with 8 bases of the junction left unmatched. CDR3: CASSSRTGSYEQYF. CDR3 bases: TGCGCCAGCAGTTCCCGGACAGGGTCTTACGAGCAGTACTTC.

The genes are TRBV11-2 and TRBJ2-2; a weak D match, TRBD1 (6 bases). Germline CDR1 reads SGHAT; CDR2 reads FQNNGV. This CDR3 contains 15 residues. V lost 4 bases, J lost 5 bases, and 14 bases lay in between. As DNA, the CDR3 is TGTGCCAGCAGCTCTCTGGGGGCCGCTACCGGGGAGCTGTTTTTT. It encodes CASSSLGAATGELFF.

CDR3 DNA: TGTGCCATCACGGGATTTTCAAGCAATCAGCCCCAGCATTTT. Translation: CAITGFSSNQPQHF. J is TRBJ1-5 and V is TRBV10-3; D ambiguous. This CDR3 is built from 14 residues. V lost 7 bases and J 1 base, leaving 11 bases between the germline ends. Germline values: CDR1 ENHRY, CDR2 SYGVKD.

The chain employs TRBV4-3 and TRBJ1-3; D is unclear. The germline CDR1 and CDR2 sequences are LGHNA and YSLEER. The CDR3 runs to 14 residues. V lost 4 bases and J 6 bases, leaving 13 bases between the germline ends. As DNA, the CDR3 is TGCGCCAGCAGCCCCGGGGAGGAAGTAAACACCATATATTTT. As protein: CASSPGEEVNTIYF.

The genes are TRBV5-1 and TRBJ2-7, with 9 bases identical to TRBD1. The V gene end was trimmed by 2 bases and the J gene end by 5 bases; junction bases not matched to a gene: 8. The V gene's germline CDR1 is SGHRS and CDR2 YFSETQ. The CDR3 consists of 15 residues. This CDR3 reads CASSFSGTGSNEQYF. The CDR3 DNA reads as TGCGCCAGCAGCTTTTCCGGGACAGGGTCTAACGAGCAGTACTTC. The complete variable domain, with remaining parts taken from reference TRBV5-1 and TRBJ2-7, reads KAGVTQTPRYLIKTRGQQVTLSCSPISGHRSVSWYQQTPGQGLQFLFEYFSETQRNKGNFPGRFSGRQFSNSRSEMNVSTLELGDSALYLCASSFSGTGSNEQYFGPGTRLTVT.

The J gene is TRBJ2-2, the V gene TRBV5-1, with D maybe TRBD2 (5 bases). Germline CDR1 reads SGHRS; CDR2 reads YFSETQ. V was cut by 3 bases and J by 4 bases, with 16 bases left in between. This CDR3 contains 16 residues. CDR3 sequence (DNA): TGCGCCAGCAGCTCGTATAGCCTCGCGGGCACCGGGGAGCTGTTTTTT. It translates to CASSSYSLAGTGELFF.

The gene calls are TRBV6-5 and TRBJ1-1; D ambiguous. The V gene lost 5 bases and the J gene lost 8 bases, with 9 bases spanning the gap. The CDR3 contains 11 residues. Germline V gene data show CDR1 as MNHEY and CDR2 as SVGAGI. The chain's CDR3 is CASSRLQEAFF. CDR3 nucleotide sequence: TGTGCCAGCAGTCGACTTCAGGAAGCTTTCTTT.

V gene TRBV7-9 combines with J gene TRBJ1-6; 7 bases fit TRBD1. Looked up from germline, CDR1 is SEHNR and CDR2 is FQNEAQ (reference sequence). The ends lost 5 bases at V and 8 bases at J; junction bases unmatched: 9. This CDR3 spans 15 amino acids. CDR3 residues: CASSPPRQGYSPLHF. Written as DNA, the CDR3 is TGTGCCAGCAGCCCCCCAAGACAGGGATATTCACCCCTCCACTTT.

V usage is TRBV7-2 and J usage is TRBJ2-6; weak D call: TRBD2 (7 bases). V lost 4 bases and J 4 bases, leaving 17 bases between the germline ends. This CDR3 comprises 17 residues. Germline CDR1 and CDR2: SGHTA and FQGNSA. Here the CDR3 reads CASSSRTGGSGANVLTF. The CDR3 bases are TGTGCCAGCAGCTCCAGGACGGGGGGCTCGGGGGCCAACGTCCTGACTTTC. Full variable domain (missing parts from reference TRBV7-2 and TRBJ2-6): GAGVSQSPSNKVTEKGKDVELRCDPISGHTALYWYRQSLGQGLEFLIYFQGNSAPDKSGLPSDRFSAERTGGSVSTLTIQRTQQEDSAVYLCASSSRTGGSGANVLTFGAGSRLTVL.

This clone was seen a few times. V is TRBV10-3 and J is TRBJ1-1; a possible D gene is TRBD1 (6 bases). The CDR3 is made up of 14 amino acids. V lost 2 bases and J 5 bases, leaving 12 bases between the germline ends. Per germline, CDR1 ENHRY and CDR2 SYGVKD. DNA for the CDR3: TGTGCCATCAGTGAGACAGGGTTGGGAACTGAAGCTTTCTTT. It yields the protein CAISETGLGTEAFF.

This rearrangement joins TRBV27 to TRBJ1-5; D unresolved. Germline CDR1 reads MNHEY; CDR2 reads SMNVEV (reference sequence). This CDR3 region has 14 residues. V was pared by 5 bases and J by 2 bases, with 10 bases between. CDR3 DNA sequence: TGTGCCAGCAGTCCAGGACTCCGCAATCAGCCCCAGCATTTT. Translation gives CASSPGLRNQPQHF.

V is TRBV30 and J is TRBJ1-5; 9 positions match TRBD1. The CDR3 spans 12 residues. J was trimmed by 7 bases and V by 3 bases; bases with no gene match: 1. Germline V CDR1 and CDR2: GTSNPN, SVGIG (reference sequence). The CDR3 DNA sequence: TGTGCCTGGAGCGGACAGGGGCAGCCCCAGCATTTT. Its protein product is CAWSGQGQPQHF.

The rearrangement links TRBV4-3 to TRBJ2-1, with 13 bases matching TRBD2. CDR1 is LGHNA and CDR2 is YSLEER in the germline V gene. The CDR3 loop spans 17 amino acids. J lost 7 bases, V lost 0 bases, and 6 bases had no gene match. CDR3 protein: CASSQDSRTSGGNEQFF. In nucleotides, the CDR3 is TGCGCCAGCAGCCAAGACTCTAGGACTAGCGGGGGAAATGAGCAGTTCTTC.

This clone was picked up a small number of times. The V and J genes are TRBV4-1 and TRBJ2-5, with TRBD2 matching 10 bases. The trim removed 5 bases at V and 0 bases at J, leaving 9 bases unmatched. Germline V CDR1 and CDR2: MGHRA, YSYEKL. This CDR3 spans 17 amino acids. The CDR3 reads CASSGVVSGGYQETQYF. The CDR3 region has the DNA TGCGCCAGCAGCGGCGTAGTTAGCGGGGGGTACCAAGAGACCCAGTACTTC.